This T cell receptor beta chain was documented in a study of blood T cell repertoires in COVID-19 (dated by TCRdb to the early 2020s). Study-level background: Samples from collaborators originated in the United States, Italy and Spain and spanned both the acute and convalescent phases of COVID-19. The repertoires were made available in a free public database intended to serve as a resource for research on the immune response to SARS-CoV-2. Where HLA class I and class II types were available, the types were taken from metadata supplied by the sample provider, not from assay-based typing. The material from the prospective study consisted of cDNA or gDNA derived from T cells, B-cell-depleted T cells, or PBMCs. Subjects who had been exposed to COVID-19, were actively infected with it, or had recovered from it provided the deeply sampled blood TCRbeta repertoires that made up the dataset. Samples were obtained from the ongoing ImmuneRACE study (first 160 participants) and from about 1,300 subjects provided by 6 global collaborators. The sample metadata nearly always contained a de-identified subject ID, COVID-19 status, age in years and sex. The investigation overall reported the following: The quantity of clinical and demographic metadata differed by source and by participant and was supplied without curation.

TCRbeta CDR3 regions were amplified from genomic DNA by means of the immunoSEQ Assay, a bias-controlled multiplex PCR. Turning to the authors' computational methods: The number of nucleated cells in each sample was estimated by amplification of reference gene primers within the assay. Sequence reads were collapsed and filtered to measure the absolute abundance of every unique TCRbeta CDR3 rearrangement. For each sample, productive Simpson clonality was calculated as the square root of Simpson's diversity index across productive rearrangements. In its TCRdb copy, this immuneACCESS table keeps in-frame sequences only and misses some clones. Where compared with another copy, unresolved V genes explain less than half of these, and the others have no known cause. V and J calls and clone size are copied from that table; D and trimming were computed from the DNA. The sample table holds around 220,000 clones, of which 75% to 95% were seen once. Of the sample, over 1.5% is held by the ten largest clones.

Enrolling through a virtual design, the prospective study's participants ranged in age from about 18 to 89 years and lived across around 25 United States geographic areas. To assign participants to cohorts, the prospective study relied on clinical history that participants themselves reported in a screening survey and a study questionnaire. For ImmuneRACE Cohort 3, a participant was defined as recovered based on two consecutive negative NP/OP PCR tests, clearance by a healthcare professional, or resolution of symptoms. Each participant in the prospective study had whole blood, serum and a nasopharyngeal or oropharyngeal swab collected by mobile phlebotomists. Over a roughly 2-month period, participants in the prospective study had the option of providing additional blood draws and questionnaires. Before DNA extraction, prospective study blood samples were shipped either frozen or at room temperature.

As regards this clone: The clone's antigen remains unknown. One base away there is no much larger clone; base qualities are not given.

Sample: PBMCs or T cells enriched from blood (not recorded which). The receptor was isolated from a woman between 18 and 29 years old who had recovered from COVID-19.

The CDR3 corresponds to CASRGGGNTEAFF. The nucleotides are TGTGCCAGCAGGGGCGGAGGTAACACTGAAGCTTTCTTT. The sequence links TRBV7-3 to TRBJ1-1; there is no confident call for the D gene. The germline V gene gives CDR1 as SGHTA and CDR2 as FQGTGA. The V end loses 6 bases and the J end loses 2 bases, and a stretch of 10 bases separates them. The CDR3 sequence holds 13 residues, the cysteine and phenylalanine included. CDR3 DNA is the only sequence kept; it has 39 bases, read in frame from the first base.